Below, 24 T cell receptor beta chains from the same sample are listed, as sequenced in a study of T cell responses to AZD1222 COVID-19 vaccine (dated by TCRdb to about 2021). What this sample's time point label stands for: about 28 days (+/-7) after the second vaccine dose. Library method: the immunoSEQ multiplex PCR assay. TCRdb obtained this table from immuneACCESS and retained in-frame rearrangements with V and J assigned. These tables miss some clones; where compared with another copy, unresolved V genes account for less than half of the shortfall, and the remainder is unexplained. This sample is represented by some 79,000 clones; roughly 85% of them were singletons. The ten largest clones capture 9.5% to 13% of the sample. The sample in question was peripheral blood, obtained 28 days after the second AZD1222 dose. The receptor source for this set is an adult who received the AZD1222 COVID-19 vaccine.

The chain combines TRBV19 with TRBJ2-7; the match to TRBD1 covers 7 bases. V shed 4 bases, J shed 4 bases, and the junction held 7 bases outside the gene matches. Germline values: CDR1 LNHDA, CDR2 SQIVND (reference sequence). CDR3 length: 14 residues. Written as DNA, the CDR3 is TGTGCCAGTAGTAAGGGGACAGATTCTTACGAGCAGTACTTC. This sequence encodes CASSKGTDSYEQYF. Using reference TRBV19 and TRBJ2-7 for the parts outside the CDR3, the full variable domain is DGGITQSPKYLFRKEGQNVTLSCEQNLNHDAMYWYRQDPGQGLRLIYYSQIVNDFQKGDIAEGYSVSREKKESFPLTVTSAQKNPTAFYLCASSKGTDSYEQYFGPGTRLTVT.

DNA of the CDR3: TGTGCCAGCAGGGGTAAGAGACAGAAGATTAATTCACCCCTCCACTTT. As protein: CASRGKRQKINSPLHF. This chain uses TRBV21-1 with TRBJ1-6; TRBD1 is the table's D call and was not checked against the DNA. TRBV21-1 counts as a pseudogene. The CDR3 spans 16 residues.

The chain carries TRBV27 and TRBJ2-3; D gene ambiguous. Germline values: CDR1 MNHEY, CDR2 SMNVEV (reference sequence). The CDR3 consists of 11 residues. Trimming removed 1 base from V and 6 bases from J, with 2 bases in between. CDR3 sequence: CASSLYDTQYF. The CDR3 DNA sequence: TGTGCCAGCAGTTTATATGATACGCAGTATTTT.

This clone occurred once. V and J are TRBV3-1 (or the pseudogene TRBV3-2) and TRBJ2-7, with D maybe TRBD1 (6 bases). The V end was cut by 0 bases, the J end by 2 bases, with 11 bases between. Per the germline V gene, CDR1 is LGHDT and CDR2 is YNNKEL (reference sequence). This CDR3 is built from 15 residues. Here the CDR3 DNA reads TGTGCCAGCAGCCAAGATCCGGGACACCCCTACGAGCAGTACGTC. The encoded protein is CASSQDPGHPYEQYV.

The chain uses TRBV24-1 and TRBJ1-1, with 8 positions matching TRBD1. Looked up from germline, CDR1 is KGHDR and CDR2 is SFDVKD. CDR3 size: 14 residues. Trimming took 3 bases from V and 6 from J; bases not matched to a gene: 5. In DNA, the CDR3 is TGTGCCACCAGTGATGCTGGACAGGGATCTGAAGCTTTCTTT. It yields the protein CATSDAGQGSEAFF.

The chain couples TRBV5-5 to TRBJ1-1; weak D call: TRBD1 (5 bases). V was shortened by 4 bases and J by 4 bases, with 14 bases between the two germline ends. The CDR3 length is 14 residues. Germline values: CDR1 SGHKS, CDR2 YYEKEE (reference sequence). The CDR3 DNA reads TGTGCCAGCAGCGGGGCAGGGCTTGGCACTGAAGCTTTCTTT. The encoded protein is CASSGAGLGTEAFF. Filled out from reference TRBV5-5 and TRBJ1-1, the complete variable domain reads DAGVTQSPTHLIKTRGQQVTLRCSPISGHKSVSWYQQVLGQGPQFIFQYYEKEERGRGNFPDRFSARQFPNYSSELNVNALLLGDSALYLCASSGAGLGTEAFFGQGTRLTVV.

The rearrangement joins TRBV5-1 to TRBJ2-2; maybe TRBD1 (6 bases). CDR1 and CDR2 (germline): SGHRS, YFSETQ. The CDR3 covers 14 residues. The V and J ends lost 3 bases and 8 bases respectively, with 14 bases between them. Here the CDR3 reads CASSSRTALGELFF. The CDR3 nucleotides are TGCGCCAGCAGCTCCAGGACAGCTTTGGGGGAGCTGTTTTTT.

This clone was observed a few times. Here the CDR3 DNA reads TGTGCCACCAGCAGAGTCAAGGGAAATCAGCCCCAGCATTTT. This sequence encodes CATSRVKGNQPQHF. The V gene is TRBV15, the J gene TRBJ1-5; D is unresolved. The CDR3 runs to 14 residues. CDR1 LNHNV and CDR2 YYDKDF come from the germline V gene (reference sequence). Trimming shortened V by 1 base and J by 4 bases, and 8 bases separated the two germline ends.

The DNA for the CDR3 is TGTGCCAGCAGTTCCGGGGGGGGACAGCGAGGAAACACCATATATTTT. This gives the protein CASSSGGGQRGNTIYF. The chain couples TRBV7-3 to TRBJ1-3; 7 bases are shared with TRBD1. The CDR3 extends over 16 amino acids. CDR1 SGHTA and CDR2 FQGTGA come from the germline V gene. V lost 6 bases, J lost 4 bases, and 12 bases stayed unmatched.

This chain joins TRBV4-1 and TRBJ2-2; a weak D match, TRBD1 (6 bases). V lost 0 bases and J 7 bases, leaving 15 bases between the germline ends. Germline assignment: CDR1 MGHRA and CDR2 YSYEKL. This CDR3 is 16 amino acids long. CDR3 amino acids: CASSQDSTGRHGELFF. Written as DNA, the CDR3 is TGCGCCAGCAGCCAAGATTCCACAGGGAGACACGGGGAGCTGTTTTTT.

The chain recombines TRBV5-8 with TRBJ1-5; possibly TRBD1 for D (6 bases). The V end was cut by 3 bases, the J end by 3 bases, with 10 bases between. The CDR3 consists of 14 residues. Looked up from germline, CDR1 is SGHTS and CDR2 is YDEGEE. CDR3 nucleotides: TGTGCCAGCAGCTCCTACAGGGTCAATCAGCCCCAGCATTTT. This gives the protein CASSSYRVNQPQHF.

The CDR3 protein is CASSPGQAMTNEKLFF. The DNA of the CDR3 is TGTGCCAGTAGTCCGGGACAGGCGATGACTAATGAAAAACTGTTTTTT. The genes are TRBV19 and TRBJ1-4, with 8 nucleotides matching TRBD1. The CDR3 totals 16 residues. The V gene's germline CDR1 is LNHDA and CDR2 SQIVND (reference sequence). With 5 bases clipped from V and 2 bases from J, the junction kept 7 bases outside the gene matches.

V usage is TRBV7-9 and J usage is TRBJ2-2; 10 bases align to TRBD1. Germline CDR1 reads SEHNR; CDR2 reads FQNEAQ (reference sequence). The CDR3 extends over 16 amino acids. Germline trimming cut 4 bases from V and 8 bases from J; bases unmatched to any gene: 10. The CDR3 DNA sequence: TGTGCCAGCAGCTCCCGACGGACAGGGGGACAGGGGGAGCTGTTTTTT. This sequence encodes CASSSRRTGGQGELFF.

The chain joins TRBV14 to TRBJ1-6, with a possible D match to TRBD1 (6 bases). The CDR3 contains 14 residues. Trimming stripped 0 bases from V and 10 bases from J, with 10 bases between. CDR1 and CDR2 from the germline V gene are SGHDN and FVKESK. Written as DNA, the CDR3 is TGTGCCAGCAGCCAAGAAGGGGGTCCCTCACCCCTCCACTTT. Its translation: CASSQEGGPSPLHF. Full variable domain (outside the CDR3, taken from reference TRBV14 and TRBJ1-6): EAGVTQFPSHSVIEKGQTVTLRCDPISGHDNLYWYRRVMGKEIKFLLHFVKESKQDESGMPNNRFLAERTGGTYSTLKVQPAELEDSGVYFCASSQEGGPSPLHFGNGTRLTVT.

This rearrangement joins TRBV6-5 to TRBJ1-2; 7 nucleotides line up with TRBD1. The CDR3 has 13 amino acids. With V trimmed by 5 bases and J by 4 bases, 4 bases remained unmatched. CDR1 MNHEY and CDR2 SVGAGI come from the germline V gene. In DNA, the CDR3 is TGTGCCAGCAGTCGGACAGGCCTCTATGGCTACACCTTC. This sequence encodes CASSRTGLYGYTF.

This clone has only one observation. CDR3 in DNA: TGTGCCAGCAGCCGAACCCATTTGAGACAGCAGGGGGCGGGAGCCTATGGCTACACCTTC. This encodes CASSRTHLRQQGAGAYGYTF. The chain combines TRBV28 with TRBJ1-2; 8 bases fit TRBD1. The CDR3 runs 20 residues. Losses at the gene ends were 6 bases for V and 4 bases for J; bases not matched to a gene: 25. CDR1 MDHEN and CDR2 SYDVKM come from the germline V gene.

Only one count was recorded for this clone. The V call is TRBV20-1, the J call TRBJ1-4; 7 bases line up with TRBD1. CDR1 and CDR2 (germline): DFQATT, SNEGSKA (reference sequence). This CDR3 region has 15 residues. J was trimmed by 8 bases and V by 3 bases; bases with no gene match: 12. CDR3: CSASPFTGAQEKLFF. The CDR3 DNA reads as TGCAGTGCTAGTCCCTTCACAGGGGCGCAGGAAAAACTGTTTTTT.

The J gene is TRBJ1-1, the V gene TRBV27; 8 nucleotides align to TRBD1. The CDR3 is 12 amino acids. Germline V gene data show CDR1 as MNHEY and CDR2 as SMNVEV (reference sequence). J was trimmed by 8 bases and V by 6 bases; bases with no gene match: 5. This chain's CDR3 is CASRRDRMEAFF. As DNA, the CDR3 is TGTGCCAGCAGACGGGACAGGATGGAAGCTTTCTTT.

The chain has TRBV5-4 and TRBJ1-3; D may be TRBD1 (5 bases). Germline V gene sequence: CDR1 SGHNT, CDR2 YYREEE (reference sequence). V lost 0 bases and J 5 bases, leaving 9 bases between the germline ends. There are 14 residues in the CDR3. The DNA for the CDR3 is TGTGCCAGCAGCTTGGGCAGGGAACGAAACACCATATATTTT. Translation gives CASSLGRERNTIYF.

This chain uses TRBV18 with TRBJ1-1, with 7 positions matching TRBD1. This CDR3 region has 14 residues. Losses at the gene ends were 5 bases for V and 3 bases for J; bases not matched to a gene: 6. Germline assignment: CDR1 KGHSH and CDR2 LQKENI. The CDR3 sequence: CASSATGADTEAFF. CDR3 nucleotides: TGTGCCAGCTCAGCCACAGGGGCGGACACTGAAGCTTTCTTT.

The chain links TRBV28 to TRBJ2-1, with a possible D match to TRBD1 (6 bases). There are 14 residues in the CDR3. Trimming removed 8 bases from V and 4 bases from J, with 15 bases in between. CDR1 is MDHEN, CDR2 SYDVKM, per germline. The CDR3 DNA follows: TGTGCCAGCGGGAGACAGGCGTCATACAATGAGCAGTTCTTC. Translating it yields CASGRQASYNEQFF.

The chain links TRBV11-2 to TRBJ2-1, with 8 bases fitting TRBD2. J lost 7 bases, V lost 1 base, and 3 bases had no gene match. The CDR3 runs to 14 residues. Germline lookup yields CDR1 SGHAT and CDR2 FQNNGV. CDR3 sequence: CASSLAGGANEQFF. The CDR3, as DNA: TGTGCCAGCAGCTTAGCCGGGGGGGCGAATGAGCAGTTCTTC.

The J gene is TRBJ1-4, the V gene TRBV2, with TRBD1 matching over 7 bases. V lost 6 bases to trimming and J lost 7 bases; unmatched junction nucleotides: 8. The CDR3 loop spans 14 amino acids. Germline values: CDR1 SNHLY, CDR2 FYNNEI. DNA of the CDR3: TGTGCCAGCAGCCAACAGGGGATCAGTGAAAAACTGTTTTTT. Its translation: CASSQQGISEKLFF.

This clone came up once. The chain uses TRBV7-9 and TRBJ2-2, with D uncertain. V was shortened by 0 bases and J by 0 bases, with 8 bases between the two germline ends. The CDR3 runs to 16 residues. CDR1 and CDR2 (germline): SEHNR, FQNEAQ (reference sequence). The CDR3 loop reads CASSLADGPNTGELFF. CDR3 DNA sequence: TGTGCCAGCAGCTTAGCGGATGGGCCGAACACCGGGGAGCTGTTTTTT.